This TCR beta chain was sequenced during a study of glioma-infiltrating T cells after dendritic cell vaccination. Amplification used 60 V beta primers and 13 J beta primers. The table came from immunoSEQ multiplex PCR; TCRdb's copy has only in-frame clones and leaves some out. This repertoire shows over 55,000 clones, around 81% found once; its top ten account for 7% to 9.5%. Germline V gives CDR1 MNHNY, CDR2 SVGAGI (reference sequence). CDR3 length equals 15 residues. The V end lost 2 bases, the J end lost 8 bases, and 18 bases lay between the germline ends. The TCR comes from a human donor with glioblastoma. The sequencing used blood, collected before dendritic cell vaccination. V and J are TRBV6-6 and TRBJ1-2, with D perhaps TRBD1 (5 bases). Here the CDR3 reads CASSYGTSRGGGYTF. As DNA, the CDR3 is TGTGCCAGCAGTTACGGTACCTCCCGCGGGGGAGGCTACACCTTC.